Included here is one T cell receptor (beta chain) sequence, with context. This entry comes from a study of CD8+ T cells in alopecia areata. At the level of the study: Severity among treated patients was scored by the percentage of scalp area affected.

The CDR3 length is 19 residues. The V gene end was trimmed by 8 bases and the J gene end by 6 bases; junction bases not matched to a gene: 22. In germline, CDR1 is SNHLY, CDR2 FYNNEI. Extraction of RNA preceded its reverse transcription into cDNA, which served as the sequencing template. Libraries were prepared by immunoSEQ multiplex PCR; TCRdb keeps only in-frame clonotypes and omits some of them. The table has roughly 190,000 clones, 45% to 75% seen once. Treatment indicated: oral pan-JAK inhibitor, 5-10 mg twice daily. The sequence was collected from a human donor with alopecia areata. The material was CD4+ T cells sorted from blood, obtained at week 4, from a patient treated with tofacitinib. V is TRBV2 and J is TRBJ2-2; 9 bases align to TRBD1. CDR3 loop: CASCRQGTGLTIRAGELFF. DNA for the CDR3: TGTGCCAGCTGCCGACAGGGGACAGGGCTGACGATACGCGCCGGGGAGCTGTTTTTT. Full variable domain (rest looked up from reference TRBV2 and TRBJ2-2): EPEVTQTPSHQVTQMGQEVILRCVPISNHLYFYWYRQILGQKVEFLVSFYNNEISEKSEIFDDQFSVERPDGSNFTLKIRSTKLEDSAMYFCASCRQGTGLTIRAGELFFGEGSRLTVL.